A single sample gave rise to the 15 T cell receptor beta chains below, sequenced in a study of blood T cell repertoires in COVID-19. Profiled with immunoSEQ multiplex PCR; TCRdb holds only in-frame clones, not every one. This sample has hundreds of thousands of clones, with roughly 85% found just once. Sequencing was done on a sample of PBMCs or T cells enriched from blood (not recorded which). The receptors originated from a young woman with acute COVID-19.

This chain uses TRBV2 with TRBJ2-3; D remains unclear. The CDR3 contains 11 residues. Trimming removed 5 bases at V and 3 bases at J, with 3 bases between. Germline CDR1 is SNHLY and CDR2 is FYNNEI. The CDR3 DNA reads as TGTGCCAGCAGTCAAACAGATACGCAGTATTTT. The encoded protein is CASSQTDTQYF.

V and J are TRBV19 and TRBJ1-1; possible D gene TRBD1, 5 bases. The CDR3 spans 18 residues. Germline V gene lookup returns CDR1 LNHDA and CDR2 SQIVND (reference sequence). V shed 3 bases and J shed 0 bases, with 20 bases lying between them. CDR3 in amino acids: CASSIGLQRGGMNTEAFF. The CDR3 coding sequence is TGTGCCAGTAGTATCGGCCTCCAAAGGGGAGGCATGAACACTGAAGCTTTCTTT.

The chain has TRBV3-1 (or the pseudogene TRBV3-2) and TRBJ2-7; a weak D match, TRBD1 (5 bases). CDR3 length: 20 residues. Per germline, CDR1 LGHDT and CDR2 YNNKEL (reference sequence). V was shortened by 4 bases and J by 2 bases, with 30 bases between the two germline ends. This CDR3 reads CASSPDIPPSMGQIAYEQYF. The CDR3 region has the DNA TGTGCCAGCAGCCCCGATATCCCACCGAGTATGGGGCAGATTGCCTACGAGCAGTACTTC.

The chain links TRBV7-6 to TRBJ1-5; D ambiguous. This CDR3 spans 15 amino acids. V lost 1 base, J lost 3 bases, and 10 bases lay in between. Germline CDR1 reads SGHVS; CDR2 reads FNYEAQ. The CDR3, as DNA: TGTGCCAGCAGCTTAGTGTCCGCGGCCAATCAGCCCCAGCATTTT. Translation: CASSLVSAANQPQHF.

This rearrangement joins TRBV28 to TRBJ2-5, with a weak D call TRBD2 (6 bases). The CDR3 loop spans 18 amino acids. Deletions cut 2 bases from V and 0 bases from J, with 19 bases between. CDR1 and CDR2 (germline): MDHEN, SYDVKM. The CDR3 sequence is CASSLVDLGREDQETQYF. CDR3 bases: TGTGCCAGCAGTTTAGTCGATCTTGGCAGGGAGGACCAAGAGACCCAGTACTTC.

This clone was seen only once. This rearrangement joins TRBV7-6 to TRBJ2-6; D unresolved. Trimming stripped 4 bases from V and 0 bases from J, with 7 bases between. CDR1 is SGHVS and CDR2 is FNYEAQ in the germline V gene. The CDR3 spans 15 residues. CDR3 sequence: CASSSISSGANVLTF. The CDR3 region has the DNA TGTGCCAGCAGCTCAATCAGCTCTGGGGCCAACGTCCTGACTTTC.

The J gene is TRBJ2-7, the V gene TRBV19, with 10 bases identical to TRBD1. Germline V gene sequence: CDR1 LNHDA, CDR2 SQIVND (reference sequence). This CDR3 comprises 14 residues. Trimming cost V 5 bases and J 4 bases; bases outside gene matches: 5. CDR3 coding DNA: TGTGCCAGTAGTCCTATGGGACAGGGGTACGAGCAGTACTTC. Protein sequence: CASSPMGQGYEQYF.

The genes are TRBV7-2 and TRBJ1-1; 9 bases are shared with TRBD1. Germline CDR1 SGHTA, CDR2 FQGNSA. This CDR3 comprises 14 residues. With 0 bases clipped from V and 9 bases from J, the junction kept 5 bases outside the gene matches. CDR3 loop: CASSLAQGAQKAFF. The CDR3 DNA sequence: TGTGCCAGCAGCTTAGCACAGGGGGCCCAGAAAGCTTTCTTT.

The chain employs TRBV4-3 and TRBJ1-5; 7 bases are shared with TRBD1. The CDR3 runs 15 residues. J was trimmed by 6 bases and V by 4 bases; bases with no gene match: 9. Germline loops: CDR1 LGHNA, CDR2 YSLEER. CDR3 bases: TGCGCCAGCAGCCCCTACAGGGGCGTAGGTCAGCCCCAGCATTTT. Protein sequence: CASSPYRGVGQPQHF.

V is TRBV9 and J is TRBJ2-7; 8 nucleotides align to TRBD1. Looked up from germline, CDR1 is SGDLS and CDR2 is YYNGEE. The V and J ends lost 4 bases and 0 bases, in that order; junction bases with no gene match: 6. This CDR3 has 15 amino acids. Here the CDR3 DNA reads TGTGCCAGCAGCACCACGGGACAGGTCTCCTACGAGCAGTACTTC. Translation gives CASSTTGQVSYEQYF. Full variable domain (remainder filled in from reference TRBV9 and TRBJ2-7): DSGVTQTPKHLITATGQRVTLRCSPRSGDLSVYWYQQSLDQGLQFLIQYYNGEERAKGNILERFSAQQFPDLHSELNLSSLELGDSALYFCASSTTGQVSYEQYFGPGTRLTVT.

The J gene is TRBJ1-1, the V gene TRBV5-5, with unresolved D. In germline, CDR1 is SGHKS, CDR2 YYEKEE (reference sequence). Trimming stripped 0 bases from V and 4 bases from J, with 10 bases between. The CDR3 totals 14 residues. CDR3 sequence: CASSLASPGTEAFF. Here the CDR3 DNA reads TGTGCCAGCAGCTTGGCTTCTCCGGGCACTGAAGCTTTCTTT. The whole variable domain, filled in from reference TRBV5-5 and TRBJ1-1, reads DAGVTQSPTHLIKTRGQQVTLRCSPISGHKSVSWYQQVLGQGPQFIFQYYEKEERGRGNFPDRFSARQFPNYSSELNVNALLLGDSALYLCASSLASPGTEAFFGQGTRLTVV.

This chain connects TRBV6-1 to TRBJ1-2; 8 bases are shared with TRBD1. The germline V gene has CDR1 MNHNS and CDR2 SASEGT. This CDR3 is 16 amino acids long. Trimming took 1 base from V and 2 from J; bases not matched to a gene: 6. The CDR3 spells CASSEGVRTGNYGYTF. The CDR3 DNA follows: TGTGCCAGCAGTGAAGGAGTAAGGACAGGGAACTATGGCTACACCTTC.

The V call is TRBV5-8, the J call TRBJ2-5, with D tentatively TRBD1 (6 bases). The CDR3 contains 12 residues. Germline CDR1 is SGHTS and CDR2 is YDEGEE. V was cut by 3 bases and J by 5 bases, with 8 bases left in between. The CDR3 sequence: CASSYRVETQYF. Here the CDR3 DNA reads TGTGCCAGCAGCTACAGGGTGGAGACCCAGTACTTC.

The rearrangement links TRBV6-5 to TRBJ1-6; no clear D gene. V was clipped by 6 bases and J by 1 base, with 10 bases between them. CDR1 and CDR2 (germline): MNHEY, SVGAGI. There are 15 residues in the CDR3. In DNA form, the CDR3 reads TGTGCCAGCAGGGGAGGAGGTTCCTATAATTCACCCCTCCACTTT. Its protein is CASRGGGSYNSPLHF.

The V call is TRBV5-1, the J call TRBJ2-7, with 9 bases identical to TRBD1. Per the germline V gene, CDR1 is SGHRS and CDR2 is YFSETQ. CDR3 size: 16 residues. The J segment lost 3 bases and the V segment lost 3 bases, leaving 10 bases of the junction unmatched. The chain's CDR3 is CASSSGRGQGDYEQYF. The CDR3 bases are TGCGCCAGCAGCTCCGGCCGGGGACAGGGAGACTACGAGCAGTACTTC.